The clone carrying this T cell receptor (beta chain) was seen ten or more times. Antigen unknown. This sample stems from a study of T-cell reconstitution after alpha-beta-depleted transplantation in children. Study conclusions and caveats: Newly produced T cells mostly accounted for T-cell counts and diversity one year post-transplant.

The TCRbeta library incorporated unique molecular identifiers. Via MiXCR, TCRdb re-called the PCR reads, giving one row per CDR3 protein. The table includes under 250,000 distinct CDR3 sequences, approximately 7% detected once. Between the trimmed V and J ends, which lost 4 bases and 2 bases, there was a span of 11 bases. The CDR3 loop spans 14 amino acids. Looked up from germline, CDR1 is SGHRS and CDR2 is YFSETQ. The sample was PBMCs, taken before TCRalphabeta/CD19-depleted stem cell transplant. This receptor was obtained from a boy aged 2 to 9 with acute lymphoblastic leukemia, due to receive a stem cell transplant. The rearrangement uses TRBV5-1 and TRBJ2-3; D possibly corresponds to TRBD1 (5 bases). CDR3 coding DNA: TGCGCCAGCAGCATTCAGGGTTCCACAGATACGCAGTATTTT. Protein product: CASSIQGSTDTQYF.